This T cell receptor (beta chain) was identified in a study of preoperative IRX-2 immunotherapy in early breast cancer. Stated treatment: preoperative locoregional IRX-2 cytokine immunotherapy. This phase Ib study tested locoregional IRX-2 cytokine immunotherapy given before surgery. Germline V lookup: CDR1 WNHNN, CDR2 SYGVQD (reference sequence). V was cut by 0 bases and J by 2 bases, with 13 bases left in between. CDR3 size: 16 residues. Only in-frame clones appear in the TCRdb table, and some are missing; sequencing was by immunoSEQ multiplex PCR. The table lists about 98,000 clones, just over 85% of them singletons, with around 2% in the top ten.

Sample: tumor tissue, taken after IRX-2 immunotherapy. The receptor's source is a human donor with breast cancer. This chain links TRBV10-1 with TRBJ1-1, with no clear D. The CDR3 reads CASSESAAGLNTEAFF. Here the CDR3 DNA reads TGCGCCAGCAGTGAGTCGGCAGCCGGTCTCAACACTGAAGCTTTCTTT.